This TCR beta chain was captured by sequencing in a study of blood T cells in healthy people across ages. Deletions cut 5 bases from V and 3 bases from J, with 8 bases between. The CDR3 length is 13 residues. Germline V lookup: CDR1 SGHTA, CDR2 FQGNSA. Next came a second PCR, run for about 7 to 12 cycles, which used a sample-barcoded 5' primer along with a J-beta primer mix. Via MiXCR, TCRdb re-called the 5' RACE reads, giving one row per CDR3 protein. The repertoire holds some 640,000 distinct CDR3 sequences, with over 45% as singletons. This clonotype occurred a few times. This sequence originates from a woman aged 55-69 years in good health. J is TRBJ2-1 and V is TRBV7-2; D is perhaps TRBD1 (5 bases). The sequenced sample consisted of blood. CDR3 coding DNA: TGTGCCAGCAGCCAGACAGACTACAATGAGCAGTTCTTC. As protein: CASSQTDYNEQFF.